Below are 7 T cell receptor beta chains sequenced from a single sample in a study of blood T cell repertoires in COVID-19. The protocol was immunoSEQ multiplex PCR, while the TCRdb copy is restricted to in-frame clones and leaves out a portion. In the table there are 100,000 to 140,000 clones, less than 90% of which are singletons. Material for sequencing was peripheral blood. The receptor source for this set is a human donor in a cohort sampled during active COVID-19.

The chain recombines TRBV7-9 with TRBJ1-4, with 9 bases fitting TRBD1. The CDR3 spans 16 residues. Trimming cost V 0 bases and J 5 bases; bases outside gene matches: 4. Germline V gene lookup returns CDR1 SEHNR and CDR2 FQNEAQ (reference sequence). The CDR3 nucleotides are TGTGCCAGCAGCTTAGCGGAAGGGACAGGGAATGAAAAACTGTTTTTT. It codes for CASSLAEGTGNEKLFF.

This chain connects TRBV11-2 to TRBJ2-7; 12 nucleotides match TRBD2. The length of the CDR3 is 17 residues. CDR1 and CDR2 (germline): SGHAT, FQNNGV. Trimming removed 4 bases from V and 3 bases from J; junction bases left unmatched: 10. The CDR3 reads CASSSNSGLAGLYEQYF. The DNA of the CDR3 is TGTGCCAGCAGCTCAAACTCAGGACTAGCGGGACTCTACGAGCAGTACTTC.

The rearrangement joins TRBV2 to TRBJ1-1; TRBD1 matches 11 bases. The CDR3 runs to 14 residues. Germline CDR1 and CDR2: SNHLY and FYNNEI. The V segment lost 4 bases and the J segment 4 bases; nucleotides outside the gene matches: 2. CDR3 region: CASSVGQGATEAFF. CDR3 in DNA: TGTGCCAGCAGTGTAGGACAGGGGGCCACTGAAGCTTTCTTT.

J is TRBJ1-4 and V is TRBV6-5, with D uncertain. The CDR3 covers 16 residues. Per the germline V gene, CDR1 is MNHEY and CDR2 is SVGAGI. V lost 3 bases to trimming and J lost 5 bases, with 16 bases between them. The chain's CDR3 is CASSYDPRRTNEKLFF. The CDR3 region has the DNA TGTGCCAGCAGTTATGATCCACGGAGGACGAATGAAAAACTGTTTTTT.

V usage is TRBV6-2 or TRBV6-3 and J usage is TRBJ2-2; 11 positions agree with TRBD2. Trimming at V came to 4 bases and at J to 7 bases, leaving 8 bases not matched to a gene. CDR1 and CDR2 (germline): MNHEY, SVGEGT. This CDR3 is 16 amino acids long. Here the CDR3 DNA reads TGTGCCAGCAGTTTCGGACTAGCGGGCCTCGGCGGGGAGCTGTTTTTT. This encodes CASSFGLAGLGGELFF.

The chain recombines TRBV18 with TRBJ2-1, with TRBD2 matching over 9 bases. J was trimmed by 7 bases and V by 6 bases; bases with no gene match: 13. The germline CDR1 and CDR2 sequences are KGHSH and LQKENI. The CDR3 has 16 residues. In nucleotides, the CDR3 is TGTGCCAGCTCCGGGTTTAGCGGGAGAGGAACGAATGAGCAGTTCTTC. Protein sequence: CASSGFSGRGTNEQFF.

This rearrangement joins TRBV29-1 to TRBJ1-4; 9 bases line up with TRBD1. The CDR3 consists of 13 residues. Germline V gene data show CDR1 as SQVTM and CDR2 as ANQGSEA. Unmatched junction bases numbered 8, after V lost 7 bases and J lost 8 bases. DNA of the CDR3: TGCAGCGCTAAGACAGGGGGTTACGAAAAACTGTTTTTT. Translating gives CSAKTGGYEKLFF. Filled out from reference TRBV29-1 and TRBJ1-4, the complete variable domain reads SAVISQKPSRDICQRGTSLTIQCQVDSQVTMMFWYRQQPGQSLTLIATANQGSEATYESGFVIDKFPISRPNLTFSTLTVSNMSPEDSSIYLCSAKTGGYEKLFFGSGTQLSVL.